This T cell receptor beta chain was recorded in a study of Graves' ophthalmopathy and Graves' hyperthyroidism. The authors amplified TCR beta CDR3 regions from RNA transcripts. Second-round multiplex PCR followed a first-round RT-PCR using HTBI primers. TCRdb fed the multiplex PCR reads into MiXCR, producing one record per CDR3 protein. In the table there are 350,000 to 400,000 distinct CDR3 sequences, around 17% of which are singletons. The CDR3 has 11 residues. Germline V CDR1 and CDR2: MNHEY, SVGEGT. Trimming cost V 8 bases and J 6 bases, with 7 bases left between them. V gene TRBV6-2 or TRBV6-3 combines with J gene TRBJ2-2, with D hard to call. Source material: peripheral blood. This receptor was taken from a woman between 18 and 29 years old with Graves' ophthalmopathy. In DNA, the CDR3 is TGTGCCAGCGTTCGCGCCGGGGAGCTGTTTTTT. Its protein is CASVRAGELFF.